This is a list of T cell receptor beta chains from one sample in a study of cytomegalovirus exposure and HLA in healthy donors. Sequenced by immunoSEQ multiplex PCR; TCRdb stores in-frame clones only, minus some. Among 100,000 or so clones, roughly 69% were seen once, and the ten largest hold approximately 2.2%. The sequencing sample was made of PBMCs. All receptors come from a human donor in good health. CDR3s include the opening cysteine and the closing phenylalanine or tryptophan. Fields, in order: D gene, clone size, J gene, V gene, CDR3 protein, CDR3 DNA. D genes are given only for firm matches. Size is stated for part of the rows, as once, few or many counts, or as a class when the clone is expanded.

NA	NA	TRBJ2-3	TRBV14	CASSQEGGADTQYF	TGTGCCAGCAGCCAAGAGGGGGGAGCAGATACGCAGTATTTT
TRBD1	NA	TRBJ2-7	TRBV10-3	CAISSTGAHEQYF	TGTGCCATCAGTTCTACAGGGGCCCACGAGCAGTACTTC
TRBD1	few	TRBJ2-7	TRBV6-1	CASSVSFFRDRGGEQYF	TGTGCCAGCAGTGTCAGCTTTTTCCGGGACAGGGGAGGCGAGCAGTACTTC
NA	NA	TRBJ1-1	TRBV4-2	CASSQELTPMNTEAFF	TGTGCCAGCAGCCAAGAGTTGACTCCCATGAACACTGAAGCTTTCTTT
TRBD1	NA	TRBJ1-3	TRBV4-3	CASSQDLGRGAGNTIYF	TGCGCCAGCAGCCAAGATCTGGGCAGGGGGGCTGGAAACACCATATATTTT
TRBD1	few	TRBJ1-1	TRBV2	CASSDGQGAEAFF	TGTGCCAGCAGTGATGGACAGGGGGCTGAAGCTTTCTTT
NA	few	TRBJ2-5	TRBV19	CASSIPTPGVETQYF	TGTGCCAGTAGTATCCCCACCCCAGGGGTAGAGACCCAGTACTTC
NA	few	TRBJ1-2	TRBV6-5	CASSRAAGGYTF	TGTGCCAGCAGTCGGGCGGCGGGTGGCTACACCTTC
TRBD1	NA	TRBJ1-2	TRBV11-1	CASSSPTAQGANGYTF	TGTGCCAGCAGCTCCCCGACGGCACAGGGGGCGAATGGCTACACCTTC
NA	NA	TRBJ1-1	TRBV19	CASSIGSLNTEAFF	TGTGCCAGTAGTATAGGCAGTCTGAACACTGAAGCTTTCTTT
TRBD2	NA	TRBJ2-3	TRBV7-9	CASSLPSGRTDTQYF	TGTGCCAGCAGCTTACCTAGCGGGAGGACAGATACGCAGTATTTT
NA	NA	TRBJ2-3	TRBV6-1	CASSENPRRDTQYF	TGTGCCAGCAGTGAAAACCCCCGGCGGGATACGCAGTATTTT
NA	NA	TRBJ1-5	TRBV30	CAWGQTNQPQHF	TGTGCCTGGGGGCAGACAAACCAGCCCCAGCATTTT
NA	NA	TRBJ1-6	TRBV6-1	CASSVQSGNSPLHF	TGTGCCAGCAGTGTCCAGTCAGGGAATTCACCCCTCCACTTT